This T cell receptor beta chain was sequenced for a study of blood T cell repertoires in COVID-19. Background on the study: The study drew acute and convalescent COVID-19 samples from the United States, Italy and Spain.

Methods used by the authors: Estimated nucleated cell counts came from reference gene primer amplification. Profiled with immunoSEQ multiplex PCR; TCRdb holds only in-frame clones, not every one. V and J calls plus clone size are reproduced from that table; the DNA served to infer D and trimming. In the table there are tens of thousands of clones, about four fifths of which are singletons. Trimming at V came to 11 bases and at J to 6 bases, leaving 7 bases not matched to a gene. Germline V gene sequence: CDR1 SNHLY, CDR2 FYNNEI. This CDR3 region has 11 residues. The sample consisted of peripheral blood. The chain combines TRBV2 with TRBJ2-7; TRBD2 matches 7 bases. The TCR sequence derives from a human donor in a cohort sampled during active COVID-19. Here the CDR3 reads CASGGGSEQYF. CDR3 sequence (DNA): TGTGCCTCCGGGGGAGGGAGCGAGCAGTACTTC.